This TCR beta chain was recovered during a study of blood T cell repertoires in COVID-19. On the study more broadly: Samples representing acute and convalescent COVID-19 were sourced from the United States, Italy and Spain. Nucleic acid was either cDNA or gDNA, and it came from T cells, B-cell-depleted T cells, or PBMCs.

The authors' processing: Reference gene primers were amplified, and this amplification served to estimate nucleated cell counts. Using immunoSEQ multiplex PCR, the repertoire was profiled, and TCRdb retains in-frame clones only, with some absent. The V and J calls and clone size come from that table; D and trimming were worked out from the DNA. The sample lists about 44,000 clones; approximately 90% were seen once. J was trimmed by 3 bases and V by 11 bases; bases with no gene match: 14. The CDR3 has 15 residues. Germline V gene lookup returns CDR1 SGHDN and CDR2 FVKESK. The chain recombines TRBV14 with TRBJ1-1; 8 nucleotides line up with TRBD1. Material for sequencing was peripheral blood. The clonotype comes from a woman aged 80 or over in a cohort sampled during active or convalescent COVID-19. DNA of the CDR3: TGTGCCTCGAAACCAGGGGGCATAAGGGACACTGAAGCTTTCTTT. It is translated as CASKPGGIRDTEAFF.